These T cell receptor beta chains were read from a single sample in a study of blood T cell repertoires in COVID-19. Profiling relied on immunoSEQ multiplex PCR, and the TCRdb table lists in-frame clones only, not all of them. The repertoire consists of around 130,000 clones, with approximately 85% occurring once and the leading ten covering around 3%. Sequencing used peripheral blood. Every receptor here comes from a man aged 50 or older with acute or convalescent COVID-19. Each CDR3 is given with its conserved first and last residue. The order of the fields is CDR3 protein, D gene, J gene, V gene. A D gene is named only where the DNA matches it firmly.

CDR3aa: CASSPATDTYGYTF; d_gene: .; j_gene: TRBJ1-2; v_gene: TRBV18
CDR3aa: CASSYSESGANVLTF; d_gene: .; j_gene: TRBJ2-6; v_gene: TRBV6-5
CDR3aa: CASSQDGTGAGYTF; d_gene: TRBD1; j_gene: TRBJ1-2; v_gene: TRBV4-2
CDR3aa: CASSLEGGPRFEQFF; d_gene: .; j_gene: TRBJ2-1; v_gene: TRBV5-1
CDR3aa: CASSGTSGRTRNEQFF; d_gene: TRBD2; j_gene: TRBJ2-1; v_gene: TRBV19
CDR3aa: CSVATGVSEKLFF; d_gene: TRBD1; j_gene: TRBJ1-4; v_gene: TRBV29-1
CDR3aa: CASSRLAGVTDTQYF; d_gene: TRBD2; j_gene: TRBJ2-3; v_gene: TRBV7-9
CDR3aa: CASSLGTSGNKAYEQYF; d_gene: TRBD2; j_gene: TRBJ2-7; v_gene: TRBV18
CDR3aa: CASSLLEAGELFF; d_gene: .; j_gene: TRBJ2-2; v_gene: TRBV7-3
CDR3aa: CAGGGKGPQHF; d_gene: .; j_gene: TRBJ1-5; v_gene: TRBV23-1
CDR3aa: CASSLVPGTFEAFF; d_gene: .; j_gene: TRBJ1-1; v_gene: TRBV7-8
CDR3aa: CASSAWGDSYQPQHF; d_gene: TRBD1; j_gene: TRBJ1-5; v_gene: TRBV5-5
CDR3aa: CASSWDRHTEAFF; d_gene: TRBD1; j_gene: TRBJ1-1; v_gene: TRBV4-1
CDR3aa: CATSAGTGGFYEQYF; d_gene: TRBD1; j_gene: TRBJ2-7; v_gene: TRBV24-1
CDR3aa: CASSENRDREYEQYF; d_gene: TRBD1; j_gene: TRBJ2-7; v_gene: TRBV2
CDR3aa: CASSSGGTGANVLTF; d_gene: .; j_gene: TRBJ2-6; v_gene: TRBV28
CDR3aa: CATSDSIREGTRHF; d_gene: .; j_gene: TRBJ1-5; v_gene: TRBV24-1
CDR3aa: CAWSQYSTGGAGGYTF; d_gene: TRBD1; j_gene: TRBJ1-2; v_gene: TRBV30
CDR3aa: CASSSKTGKNSPLHF; d_gene: .; j_gene: TRBJ1-6; v_gene: TRBV27
CDR3aa: CASSEEGARGYTF; d_gene: TRBD1; j_gene: TRBJ1-2; v_gene: TRBV6-1
CDR3aa: CASSFSRDEQYF; d_gene: .; j_gene: TRBJ2-7; v_gene: TRBV5-4
CDR3aa: CASSPRRGPTDTQYF; d_gene: .; j_gene: TRBJ2-3; v_gene: TRBV5-4
CDR3aa: CASRTGFGYTF; d_gene: .; j_gene: TRBJ1-2; v_gene: TRBV9
CDR3aa: CASSFGAGDTYNEQFF; d_gene: TRBD2; j_gene: TRBJ2-1; v_gene: TRBV13
CDR3aa: CASSLKGGGHYSNQPQHF; d_gene: .; j_gene: TRBJ1-5; v_gene: TRBV7-2
CDR3aa: CASQTRTGVDNSPLHF; d_gene: TRBD1; j_gene: TRBJ1-6; v_gene: TRBV19
CDR3aa: CATSDGQGEVGYTF; d_gene: TRBD1; j_gene: TRBJ1-2; v_gene: TRBV24-1
CDR3aa: CAISESPDSLSYGYTF; d_gene: .; j_gene: TRBJ1-2; v_gene: TRBV10-3
CDR3aa: CASSPQGLAGGNVGSYNEQFF; d_gene: TRBD2; j_gene: TRBJ2-1; v_gene: TRBV3-1/TRBV3-2
CDR3aa: CASSHPGTGDSPLHF; d_gene: TRBD1; j_gene: TRBJ1-6; v_gene: TRBV6-5
CDR3aa: CASSNSGGEQYF; d_gene: .; j_gene: TRBJ2-7; v_gene: TRBV19
CDR3aa: CATDRDANTEAFF; d_gene: TRBD1; j_gene: TRBJ1-1; v_gene: TRBV12-5
CDR3aa: CASSMPGQGGNQPQHF; d_gene: TRBD1; j_gene: TRBJ1-5; v_gene: TRBV19
CDR3aa: CASSVTGTRDEQFF; d_gene: .; j_gene: TRBJ2-1; v_gene: TRBV9
CDR3aa: CASRGGSYLRSGANVLTF; d_gene: TRBD2; j_gene: TRBJ2-6; v_gene: TRBV2
CDR3aa: CASSLGRGVATDTQYF; d_gene: TRBD2; j_gene: TRBJ2-3; v_gene: TRBV13
CDR3aa: CASSVSGGRTDTQYF; d_gene: .; j_gene: TRBJ2-3; v_gene: TRBV2
CDR3aa: CASGHRTVPDYGYTF; d_gene: .; j_gene: TRBJ1-2; v_gene: TRBV2
CDR3aa: CASSSSDRAFNEQFF; d_gene: TRBD1; j_gene: TRBJ2-1; v_gene: TRBV13
CDR3aa: CASSNGDTNTEAFF; d_gene: .; j_gene: TRBJ1-1; v_gene: TRBV11-1
CDR3aa: CASSRSGAAEAFF; d_gene: .; j_gene: TRBJ1-1; v_gene: TRBV6-5